This T cell receptor beta chain stems from a study of T-cell reconstitution after alpha-beta-depleted transplantation in children (dated by TCRdb to the mid-2010s). General notes on the study: Using TCR repertoire profiling, the study quantitatively followed how T-cell immune reconstitution unfolded in children after TCRalphabeta/CD19-depleted allogeneic hematopoietic cell transplantation.

Library method: PCR. Instrument used: Illumina HiSeq 2500. TCR libraries were prepared with molecular barcoding, using unique molecular identifiers to normalize TCRbeta repertoire quantification. TCRdb handled the public reads itself, with Q25 trimming in fastp and clone calling in MiXCR, and kept productive beta chains. One record per CDR3 amino acid sequence lists the most common genes and DNA. The sample records about 290,000 distinct CDR3 sequences, roughly 7.8% of which are singletons. Jointly, the top ten make up approximately 9% of the sample. Summary of the overall study and its limitations: In some patients, the high TCRbeta diversity seen at day 60 was put down to recipient T cells and intrathymic progenitors that had survived conditioning. The frequencies of hyperexpanded clones fell over the following months, and after one year, T-cell counts and TCRbeta diversity were mostly attributed to newly produced T cells. About two months after transplant, the apparently early recovery of alphabetaT-cell counts reportedly depended on just several hundred clones that had expanded rapidly and came from non-depleted graft cells.

This clonotype was recorded a few times. Its antigen remains undetermined. No base quality information exists; no much larger clone differs at one position. The CDR3 contains 12 residues, cysteine and phenylalanine counted. CDR3 DNA is the only sequence kept; it has 36 bases, read in frame from the first base. CDR1 and CDR2 (MDHEN, SYDVKM) derive from the germline V gene. Compared with germline, V lacks 6 bases and J lacks 10 bases; bases without a gene match: 7. Taken with the paper, the label for treatment or condition translates to: allogeneic hematopoietic cell transplantation with graft depleted of TCRalphabeta T cells and CD19 B cells. The transplant recipients were children given TCRalphabeta/CD19-depleted allogeneic hematopoietic cell grafts.

Material: peripheral blood, obtained 360 days after TCRalphabeta/CD19-depleted stem cell transplant. The sequence came from a female patient aged 2-9 years who had a stem cell transplant for Fanconi anemia, so the T cells may come from the graft donor. The rearranged chain carries TRBV28 and TRBJ2-3, with 7 junctional bases fitting TRBD1. Here the CDR3 is given as CASSTQGVSQYF. In nucleotide form, the sequence is TGTGCCAGCAGCACCCAGGGGGTTTCGCAGTATTTT.